Below are 3 T cell receptor beta chains sequenced from a single sample in a study of blood T cell repertoires in COVID-19. The protocol was immunoSEQ multiplex PCR, while the TCRdb copy is restricted to in-frame clones and leaves out a portion. Of approximately 100,000 clones listed, less than 85% are singletons. Input material: peripheral blood. Receptors were obtained from a man older than 75 with acute or convalescent COVID-19.

The CDR3 region is CASSGAGGETQYF. CDR3 coding DNA: TGTGCCAGCAGTGGAGCGGGTGGGGAGACCCAGTACTTC. The chain links TRBV25-1 to TRBJ2-5, with a tentative D call TRBD2 (6 bases). Trimming removed 4 bases at V and 5 bases at J, with 11 bases between. Germline CDR1 MGHDK, CDR2 SYGVNS. The length of the CDR3 is 13 residues.

This chain links TRBV5-1 with TRBJ2-6, with 7 bases identical to TRBD2. The CDR3 totals 15 residues. The V segment lost 9 bases and the J segment 0 bases; nucleotides outside the gene matches: 6. CDR1 and CDR2 (germline): SGHRS, YFSETQ. CDR3: CATQRGSSGANVLTF. The CDR3, as DNA: TGCGCCACCCAGCGGGGTTCCTCTGGGGCCAACGTCCTGACTTTC.

Points on this clone: One end of the junction is discordant with germline, which a read error may explain. The chain carries TRBV27 and TRBJ2-1; 7 nucleotides line up with TRBD1. The CDR3 contains 14 residues. Germline CDR1 and CDR2: MNHEY and SMNVEV (reference sequence). DNA of the CDR3: TGTGTCAGCAGTTTTTCGGTCAGGGGGAATGAGCAGTTCTTC. This translates into CVSSFSVRGNEQFF.